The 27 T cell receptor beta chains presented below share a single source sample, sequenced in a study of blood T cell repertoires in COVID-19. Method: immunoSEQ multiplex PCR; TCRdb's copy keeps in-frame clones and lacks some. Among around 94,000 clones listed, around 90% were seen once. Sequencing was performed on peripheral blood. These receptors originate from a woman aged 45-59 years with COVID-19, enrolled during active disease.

The CDR3 here is CASRDTYLEKLFF. The CDR3, as DNA: TGTGCCAGCAGGGACACCTACCTTGAAAAACTGTTTTTT. V gene TRBV2 combines with J gene TRBJ1-4, with a weak D call TRBD1 (5 bases). Per germline, CDR1 SNHLY and CDR2 FYNNEI. This CDR3 is 13 amino acids long. V was pared by 6 bases and J by 7 bases, with 12 bases between.

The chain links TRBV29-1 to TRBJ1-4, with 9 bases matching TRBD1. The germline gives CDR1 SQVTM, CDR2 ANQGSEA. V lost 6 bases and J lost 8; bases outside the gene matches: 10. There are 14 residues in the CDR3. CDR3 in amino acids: CSVYPGTGYEKLFF. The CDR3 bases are TGCAGCGTCTACCCCGGGACAGGGTACGAAAAACTGTTTTTT.

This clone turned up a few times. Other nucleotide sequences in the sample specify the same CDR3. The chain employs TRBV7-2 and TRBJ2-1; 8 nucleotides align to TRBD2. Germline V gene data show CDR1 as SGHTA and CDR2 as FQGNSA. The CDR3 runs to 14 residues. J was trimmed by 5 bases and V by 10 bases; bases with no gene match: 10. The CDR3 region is CATTPGRGDNEQFF. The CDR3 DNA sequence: TGTGCCACCACTCCAGGGCGGGGGGACAATGAGCAGTTCTTC.

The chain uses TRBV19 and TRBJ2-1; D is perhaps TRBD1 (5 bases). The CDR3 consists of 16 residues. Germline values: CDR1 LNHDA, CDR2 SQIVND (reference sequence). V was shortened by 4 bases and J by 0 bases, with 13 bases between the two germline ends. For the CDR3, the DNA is TGTGCCAGTAGTACGACCCCAGGGTACTCCTACAATGAGCAGTTCTTC. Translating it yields CASSTTPGYSYNEQFF.

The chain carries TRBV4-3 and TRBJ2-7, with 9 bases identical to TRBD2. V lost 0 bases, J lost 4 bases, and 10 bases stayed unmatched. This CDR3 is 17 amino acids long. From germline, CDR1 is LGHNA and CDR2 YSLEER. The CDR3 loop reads CASSQERAIAGVYEQYF. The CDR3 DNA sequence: TGCGCCAGCAGCCAAGAAAGGGCTATAGCGGGGGTATACGAGCAGTACTTC.

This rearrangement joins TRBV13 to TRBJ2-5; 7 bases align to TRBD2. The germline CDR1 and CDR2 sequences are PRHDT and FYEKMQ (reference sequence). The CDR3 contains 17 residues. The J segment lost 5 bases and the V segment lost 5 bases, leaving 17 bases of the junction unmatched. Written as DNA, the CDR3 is TGTGCCAGCAGCCCACGTGGGAGGGTCGGAGGAAGGGAGACCCAGTACTTC. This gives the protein CASSPRGRVGGRETQYF.

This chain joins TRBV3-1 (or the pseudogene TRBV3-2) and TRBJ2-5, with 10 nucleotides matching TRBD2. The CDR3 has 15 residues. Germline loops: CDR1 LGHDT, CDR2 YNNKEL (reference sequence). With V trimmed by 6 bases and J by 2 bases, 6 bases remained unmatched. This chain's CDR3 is CASRRSGGAQETQYF. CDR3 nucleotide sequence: TGTGCCAGCAGGAGAAGCGGGGGGGCTCAAGAGACCCAGTACTTC.

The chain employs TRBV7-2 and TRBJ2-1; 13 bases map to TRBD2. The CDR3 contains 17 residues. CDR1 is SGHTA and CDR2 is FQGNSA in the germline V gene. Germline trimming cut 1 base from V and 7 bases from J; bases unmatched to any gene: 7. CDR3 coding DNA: TGTGCCAGCAGCTTAGTACCGGGACTAGCGGGGTCGAATGAGCAGTTCTTC. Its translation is CASSLVPGLAGSNEQFF.

The CDR3 bases are TGTGCCAGCTCACAACCGAGACTAGCGGGGGACCGCACAGATACGCAGTATTTT. Amino acids: CASSQPRLAGDRTDTQYF. The rearrangement uses TRBV18 and TRBJ2-3; 12 bases are a match to TRBD2. The junction had 9 bases not matched to a gene; V was cut back by 4 bases and J by 1 base. The germline gives CDR1 KGHSH, CDR2 LQKENI. The CDR3 is 18 amino acids.

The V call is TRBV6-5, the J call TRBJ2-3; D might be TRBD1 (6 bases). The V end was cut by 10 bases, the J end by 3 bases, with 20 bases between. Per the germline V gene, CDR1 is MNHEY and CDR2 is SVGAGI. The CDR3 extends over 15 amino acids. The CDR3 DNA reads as TGTGCCACCTTTATAACAGGGAAGCCTACAGATACGCAGTATTTT. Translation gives CATFITGKPTDTQYF.

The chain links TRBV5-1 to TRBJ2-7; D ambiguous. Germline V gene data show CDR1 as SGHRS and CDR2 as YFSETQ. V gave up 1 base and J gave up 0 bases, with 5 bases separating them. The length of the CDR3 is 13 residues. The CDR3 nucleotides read TGCGCCAGCAGCTTGCCAGACTCCTACGAGCAGTACTTC. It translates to CASSLPDSYEQYF.

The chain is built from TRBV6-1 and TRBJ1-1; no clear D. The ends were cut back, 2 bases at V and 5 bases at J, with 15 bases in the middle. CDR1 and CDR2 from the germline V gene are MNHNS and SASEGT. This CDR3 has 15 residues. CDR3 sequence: CASSEFGGEATEAFF. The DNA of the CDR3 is TGTGCCAGCAGTGAATTTGGCGGAGAGGCGACTGAAGCTTTCTTT.

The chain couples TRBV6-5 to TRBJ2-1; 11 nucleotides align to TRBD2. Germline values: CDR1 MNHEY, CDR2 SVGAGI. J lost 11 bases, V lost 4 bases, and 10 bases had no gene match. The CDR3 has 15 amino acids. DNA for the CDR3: TGTGCCAGCAGTTCCTCTAGCGGGGGGCCAAGGCAGCAGTTCTTC. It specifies CASSSSSGGPRQQFF.

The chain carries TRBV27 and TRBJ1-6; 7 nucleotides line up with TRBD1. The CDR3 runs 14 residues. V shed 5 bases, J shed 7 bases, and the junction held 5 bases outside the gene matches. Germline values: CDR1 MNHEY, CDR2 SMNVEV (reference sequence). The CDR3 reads CASSNRGRNSPLHF. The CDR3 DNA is TGTGCCAGCAGTAACAGGGGACGAAATTCACCCCTCCACTTT.

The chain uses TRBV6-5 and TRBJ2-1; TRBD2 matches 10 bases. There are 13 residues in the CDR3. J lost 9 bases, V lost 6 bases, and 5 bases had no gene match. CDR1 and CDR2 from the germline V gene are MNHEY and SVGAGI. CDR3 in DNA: TGTGCCAGCAGAACCGGGACTAGCGTTGAGCAGTTCTTC. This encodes CASRTGTSVEQFF.

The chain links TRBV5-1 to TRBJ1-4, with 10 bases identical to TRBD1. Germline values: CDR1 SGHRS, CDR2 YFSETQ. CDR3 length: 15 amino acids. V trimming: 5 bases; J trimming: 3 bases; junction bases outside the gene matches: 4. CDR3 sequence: CASSHGQGANEKLFF. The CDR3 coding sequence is TGCGCCAGCAGTCACGGACAGGGGGCTAATGAAAAACTGTTTTTT.

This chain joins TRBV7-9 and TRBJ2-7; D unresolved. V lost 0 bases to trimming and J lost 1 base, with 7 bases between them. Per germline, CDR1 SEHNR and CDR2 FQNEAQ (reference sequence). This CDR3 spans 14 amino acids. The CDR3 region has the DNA TGTGCCAGCAGCTTAGCAGTGACTTCCTACGAGCAGTACTTC. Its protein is CASSLAVTSYEQYF.

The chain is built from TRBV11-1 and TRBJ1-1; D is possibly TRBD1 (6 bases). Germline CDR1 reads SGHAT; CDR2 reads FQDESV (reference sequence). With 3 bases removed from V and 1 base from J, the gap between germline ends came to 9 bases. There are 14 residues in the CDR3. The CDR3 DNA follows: TGTGCCAGCAGCTTCGGACAGCAGAACACTGAAGCTTTCTTT. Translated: CASSFGQQNTEAFF.

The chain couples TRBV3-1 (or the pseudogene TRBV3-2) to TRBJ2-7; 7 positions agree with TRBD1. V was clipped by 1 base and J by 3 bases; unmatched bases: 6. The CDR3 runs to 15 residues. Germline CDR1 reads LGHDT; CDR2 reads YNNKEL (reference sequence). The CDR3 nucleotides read TGTGCCAGCAGCCAAGCGGCAGGGGGAAGCTACGAGCAGTACTTC. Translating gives CASSQAAGGSYEQYF.

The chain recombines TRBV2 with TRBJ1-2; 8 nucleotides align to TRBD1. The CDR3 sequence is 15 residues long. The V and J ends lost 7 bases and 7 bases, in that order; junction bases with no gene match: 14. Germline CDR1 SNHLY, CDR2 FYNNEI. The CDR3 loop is CASNLYPGGLVGYTF. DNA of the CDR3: TGTGCCAGCAACCTTTACCCAGGGGGCTTGGTTGGCTACACCTTC. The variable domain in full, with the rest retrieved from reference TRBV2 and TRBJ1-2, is EPEVTQTPSHQVTQMGQEVILRCVPISNHLYFYWYRQILGQKVEFLVSFYNNEISEKSEIFDDQFSVERPDGSNFTLKIRSTKLEDSAMYFCASNLYPGGLVGYTFGSGTRLTVV.

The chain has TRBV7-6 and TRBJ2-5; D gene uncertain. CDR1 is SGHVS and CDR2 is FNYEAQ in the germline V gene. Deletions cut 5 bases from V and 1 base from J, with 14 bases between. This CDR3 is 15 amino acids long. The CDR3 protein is CASSEASRVQETQYF. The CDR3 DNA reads TGTGCCAGCAGCGAAGCGTCCCGGGTCCAAGAGACCCAGTACTTC.

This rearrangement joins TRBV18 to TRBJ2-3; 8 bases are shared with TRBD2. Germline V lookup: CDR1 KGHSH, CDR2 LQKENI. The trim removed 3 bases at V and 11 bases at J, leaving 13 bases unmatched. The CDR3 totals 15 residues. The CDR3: CASSPAGGKRWEQYF. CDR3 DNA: TGTGCCAGCTCACCTGCGGGGGGAAAACGGTGGGAGCAGTATTTT.

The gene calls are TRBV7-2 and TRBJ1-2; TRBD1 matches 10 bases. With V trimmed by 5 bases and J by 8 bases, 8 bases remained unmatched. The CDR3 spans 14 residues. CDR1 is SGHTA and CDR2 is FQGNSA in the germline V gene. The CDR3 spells CASSPWTGGTGYTF. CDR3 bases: TGTGCCAGCAGCCCTTGGACAGGGGGGACGGGCTACACCTTC.

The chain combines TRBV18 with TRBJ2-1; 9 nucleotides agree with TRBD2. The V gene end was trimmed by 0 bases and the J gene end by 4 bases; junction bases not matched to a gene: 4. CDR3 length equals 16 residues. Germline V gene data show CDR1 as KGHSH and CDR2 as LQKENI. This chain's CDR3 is CASSPPSSGVYNEQFF. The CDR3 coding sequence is TGTGCCAGCTCACCACCTTCTAGCGGGGTGTACAATGAGCAGTTCTTC.

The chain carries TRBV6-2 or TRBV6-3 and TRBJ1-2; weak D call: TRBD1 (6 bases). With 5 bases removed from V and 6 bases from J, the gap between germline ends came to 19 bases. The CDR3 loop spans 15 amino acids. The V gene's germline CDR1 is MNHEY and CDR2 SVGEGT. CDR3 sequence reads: CASSTDTGKLDGYTF. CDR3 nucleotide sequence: TGTGCCAGCAGTACGGATACAGGGAAGTTGGATGGCTACACCTTC.

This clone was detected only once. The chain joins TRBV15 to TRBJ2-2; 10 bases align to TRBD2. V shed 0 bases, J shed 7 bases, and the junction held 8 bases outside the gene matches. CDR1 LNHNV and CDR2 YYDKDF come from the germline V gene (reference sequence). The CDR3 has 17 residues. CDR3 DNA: TGTGCCACCAGCAGAGATCTAGCGGGGGCTGGGGGCGGGGAGCTGTTTTTT. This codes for CATSRDLAGAGGGELFF.

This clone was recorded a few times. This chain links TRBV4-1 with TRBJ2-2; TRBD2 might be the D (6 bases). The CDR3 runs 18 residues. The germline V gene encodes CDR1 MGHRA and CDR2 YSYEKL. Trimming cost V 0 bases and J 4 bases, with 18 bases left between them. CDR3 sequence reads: CASSQDQGSGAFTGELFF. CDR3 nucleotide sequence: TGCGCCAGCAGCCAAGATCAAGGTAGCGGAGCTTTCACCGGGGAGCTGTTTTTT.